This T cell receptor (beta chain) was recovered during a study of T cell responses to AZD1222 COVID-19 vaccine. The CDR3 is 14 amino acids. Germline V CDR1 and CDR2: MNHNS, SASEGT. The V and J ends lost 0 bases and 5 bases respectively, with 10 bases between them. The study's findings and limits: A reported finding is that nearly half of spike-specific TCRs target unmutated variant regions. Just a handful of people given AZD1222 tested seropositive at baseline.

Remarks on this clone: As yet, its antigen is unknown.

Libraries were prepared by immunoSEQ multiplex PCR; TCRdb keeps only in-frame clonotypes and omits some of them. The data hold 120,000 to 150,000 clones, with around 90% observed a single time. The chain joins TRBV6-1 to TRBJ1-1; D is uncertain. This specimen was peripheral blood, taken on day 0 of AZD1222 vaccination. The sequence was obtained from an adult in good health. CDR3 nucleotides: TGTGCCAGCAGTGAAGCAATCCGAGGGACTGAAGCTTTCTTT. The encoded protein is CASSEAIRGTEAFF.